The text below deals with one T cell receptor beta chain. The antigen is undetermined. If patients had autoimmune disease history or systemic immunosuppression, they were excluded. The sample comes from a study of OX40 agonist ivuxolimab in advanced cancers. In the study overall: Eligibility rules accepted prior anti-PD-1, anti-PD-L1 or anti-CTLA-4 therapy, and 30% to 40% had some. Study-wide points: Expanded clones belonging to CD8+ T cells outnumbered, on average, those of CD4+. Clonal expansion among partial responders at 0.1-3.0 mg/kg ranked near the lowest.

CDR1 is SEHNR and CDR2 is FQNEAQ in the germline V gene (reference sequence). V trimming: 4 bases; J trimming: 5 bases; junction bases outside the gene matches: 7. The CDR3 totals 14 residues. TCRdb's table, derived via immunoSEQ multiplex PCR, lists solely in-frame clones and lacks some. The sample lists about 30,000 clones, roughly four fifths occurring once. This TCR was sampled from an adult with an advanced solid tumor such as melanoma, head and neck, liver or kidney cancer. Source: CD4+ or CD8+ T cells sorted from blood, taken in a trial of the OX40 agonist ivuxolimab. The rearrangement links TRBV7-9 to TRBJ2-5; 7 nucleotides line up with TRBD1. CDR3 loop: CASSSGQLRETQYF. The CDR3 DNA is TGTGCCAGCAGCTCGGGACAGCTACGGGAGACCCAGTACTTC.